These T cell receptor beta chains were read from a single sample in a study of blood T cell repertoires in COVID-19. Data came from immunoSEQ multiplex PCR; TCRdb stores just in-frame clones and leaves some out. The repertoire holds over 40,000 clones, with 83% as singletons. The sequencing input was peripheral blood. All receptors come from a man aged 40-49 years with acute or convalescent COVID-19. The CDR3 runs from the conserved cysteine through the conserved F or W. D genes are given only for firm matches. The size of a clone is reported for some rows only, either as once, few or many, or as a class for expanded clones.

D | J | V | size | CDR3 | DNA
. | TRBJ2-5 | TRBV5-1 | . | CASSPGARSSIFETQYF | TGCGCCAGCAGCCCCGGAGCGAGGAGTTCAATATTCGAGACCCAGTACTTC
TRBD2 | TRBJ2-7 | TRBV5-6 | . | CASSSGTRGIEQYF | TGTGCCAGCAGCTCCGGGACTAGGGGAATTGAGCAGTACTTC
. | TRBJ1-5 | TRBV30 | few | CAWTGGSHQPQHF | TGTGCCTGGACTGGAGGGTCCCATCAGCCCCAGCATTTT
TRBD2 | TRBJ2-1 | TRBV5-4 | . | CASSLKLAGEREQFF | TGTGCCAGCAGCTTGAAACTAGCGGGGGAAAGGGAGCAGTTCTTC
. | TRBJ2-1 | TRBV18 | . | CASSPGAERSEQFF | TGTGCCAGCTCACCGGGAGCCGAAAGGAGTGAGCAGTTCTTC
TRBD1 | TRBJ1-2 | TRBV3-1/TRBV3-2 | . | CASRPNDRGRGYGYTF | TGTGCCAGCAGGCCAAACGACAGGGGGCGCGGCTATGGCTACACCTTC
TRBD1 | TRBJ1-4 | TRBV23-1 | . | CASRGQGGEKLFF | TGCGCCAGCAGGGGACAGGGAGGTGAAAAACTGTTTTTT
. | TRBJ1-2 | TRBV2 | . | CASSASGYYGYTF | TGTGCCAGCAGTGCTTCGGGATATTATGGCTACACCTTC
TRBD1 | TRBJ1-3 | TRBV10-3 | . | CAISEVGQAGGNTIYF | TGTGCCATCAGTGAAGTCGGACAGGCAGGTGGAAACACCATATATTTT
. | TRBJ1-1 | TRBV5-1 | . | CASSLAGDTEAFF | TGCGCCAGCAGCTTGGCCGGGGACACTGAAGCTTTCTTT
TRBD1 | TRBJ1-1 | TRBV15 | . | CATSPDRANTEAFF | TGTGCCACCAGCCCGGACAGGGCGAACACTGAAGCTTTCTTT
. | TRBJ1-1 | TRBV19 | . | CASKQAYTEAFF | TGTGCCAGTAAACAGGCGTACACTGAAGCTTTCTTT
. | TRBJ1-4 | TRBV5-1 | . | CASSLAGSVWEKLFF | TGCGCCAGCAGCTTGGCCGGGTCAGTGTGGGAAAAACTGTTTTTT
TRBD1 | TRBJ1-2 | TRBV7-2 | . | CASSPFGQGFNYGYTF | TGTGCCAGCAGCCCCTTCGGACAGGGATTTAACTATGGCTACACCTTC